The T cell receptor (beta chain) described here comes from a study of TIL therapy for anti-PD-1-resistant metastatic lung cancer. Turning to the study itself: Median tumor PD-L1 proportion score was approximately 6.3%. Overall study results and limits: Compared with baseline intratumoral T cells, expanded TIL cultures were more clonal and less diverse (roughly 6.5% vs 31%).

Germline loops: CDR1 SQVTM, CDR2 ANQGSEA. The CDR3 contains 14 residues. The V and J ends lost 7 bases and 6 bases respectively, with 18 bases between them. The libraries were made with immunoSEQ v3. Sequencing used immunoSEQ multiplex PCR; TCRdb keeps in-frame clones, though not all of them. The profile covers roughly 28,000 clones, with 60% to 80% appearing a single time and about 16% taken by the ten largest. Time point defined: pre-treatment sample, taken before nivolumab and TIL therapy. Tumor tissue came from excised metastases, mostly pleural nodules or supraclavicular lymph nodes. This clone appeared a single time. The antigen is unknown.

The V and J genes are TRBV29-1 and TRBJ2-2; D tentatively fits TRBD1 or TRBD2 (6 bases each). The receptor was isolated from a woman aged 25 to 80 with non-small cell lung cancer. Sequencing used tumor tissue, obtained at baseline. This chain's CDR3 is CSAKGGDEAGELFF. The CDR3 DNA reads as TGCAGCGCGAAGGGGGGAGATGAGGCCGGGGAGCTGTTTTTT.